This T cell receptor beta chain was retrieved from a study of early T cells in non-severe SARS-CoV-2 infection. Unique molecular identifiers were attached to individual cDNA molecules. One entry per CDR3 protein results from TCRdb running MiXCR on the 5' RACE reads. The data hold approximately 89,000 distinct CDR3 sequences, with about an eighth observed a single time. The CDR3 covers 11 residues. V lost 7 bases to trimming and J lost 4 bases, with 7 bases between them. CDR1 and CDR2 (germline): SGDLS, YYNGEE. The clonotype was recovered from an adult who was a healthcare worker with PCR-confirmed SARS-CoV-2 infection or an uninfected control (not recorded which). Material: whole blood. The rearrangement joins TRBV9 to TRBJ2-3, with D hard to call. The DNA for the CDR3 is TGTGCCAGCGGTCCCCCAGATACGCAGTATTTT. It encodes CASGPPDTQYF.